This T cell receptor beta chain was sequenced in a study of cytotoxic CD8 clonotypes in ibrutinib-treated CLL. The repertoire was sequenced with immunoSEQ multiplex PCR; TCRdb's copy has only in-frame clones and lacks some. The data show 35,000 to 45,000 clones, 71% seen once. The TCR originated in a human donor with chronic lymphocytic leukemia. The sample consisted of PBMCs, taken at disease progression, from a patient treated with ibrutinib.

The chain's CDR3 is CASSERASGQETQYF. The CDR3 nucleotides read TGCGCCAGCAGTGAGAGGGCTAGCGGACAAGAGACCCAGTACTTC. The chain joins TRBV10-1 to TRBJ2-5; 7 bases map to TRBD2. Germline V gene data show CDR1 as WNHNN and CDR2 as SYGVQD (reference sequence). V shed 2 bases, J shed 2 bases, and the junction held 5 bases outside the gene matches. The CDR3 totals 15 residues.